The sequence of this T cell receptor beta chain was determined in a study of blood T cell repertoires in COVID-19. At the level of the study: Italy, Spain and the United States were the sources of the convalescent and acute COVID-19 samples. PBMCs, B-cell-depleted T cells, or T cells provided the cDNA or gDNA that made up the material.

Allocation to cohorts depended on clinical history reported by the participants. This CDR3 contains 14 residues. CDR1 is SGHRS, CDR2 YFSETQ, per germline. V dropped 0 bases and J dropped 6 bases, with 13 bases sitting between them. Sequencing was performed with immunoSEQ multiplex PCR; in TCRdb, only in-frame clones are kept and a portion is missing. The repertoire consists of about 180,000 clones, with about 88% occurring once and the leading ten covering 0.95% to 1.5%. The rearrangement uses TRBV5-1 and TRBJ2-7, with D possibly TRBD1 on 6 matching bases. Sequenced input: PBMCs or T cells enriched from blood (not recorded which). The TCR originated in a human donor with acute COVID-19. The donor label of this sample is uncertain. The CDR3 spells CASSLAGTLGEQYF. Written as DNA, the CDR3 is TGCGCCAGCAGCTTGGCAGGGACACTGGGCGAGCAGTACTTC.